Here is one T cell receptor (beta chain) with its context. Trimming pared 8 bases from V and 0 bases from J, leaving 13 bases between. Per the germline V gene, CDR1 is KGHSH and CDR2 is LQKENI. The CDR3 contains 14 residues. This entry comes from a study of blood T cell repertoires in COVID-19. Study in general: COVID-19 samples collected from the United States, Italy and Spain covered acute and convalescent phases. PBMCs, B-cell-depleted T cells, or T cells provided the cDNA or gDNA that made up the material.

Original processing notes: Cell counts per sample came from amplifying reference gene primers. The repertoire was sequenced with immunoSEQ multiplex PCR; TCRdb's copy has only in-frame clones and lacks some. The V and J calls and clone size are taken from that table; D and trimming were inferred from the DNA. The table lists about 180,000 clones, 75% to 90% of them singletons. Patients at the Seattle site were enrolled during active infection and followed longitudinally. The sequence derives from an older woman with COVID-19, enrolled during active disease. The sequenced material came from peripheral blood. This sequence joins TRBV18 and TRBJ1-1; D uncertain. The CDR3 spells CASLADMMNTEAFF. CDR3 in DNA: TGTGCCAGCCTAGCTGACATGATGAACACTGAAGCTTTCTTT.